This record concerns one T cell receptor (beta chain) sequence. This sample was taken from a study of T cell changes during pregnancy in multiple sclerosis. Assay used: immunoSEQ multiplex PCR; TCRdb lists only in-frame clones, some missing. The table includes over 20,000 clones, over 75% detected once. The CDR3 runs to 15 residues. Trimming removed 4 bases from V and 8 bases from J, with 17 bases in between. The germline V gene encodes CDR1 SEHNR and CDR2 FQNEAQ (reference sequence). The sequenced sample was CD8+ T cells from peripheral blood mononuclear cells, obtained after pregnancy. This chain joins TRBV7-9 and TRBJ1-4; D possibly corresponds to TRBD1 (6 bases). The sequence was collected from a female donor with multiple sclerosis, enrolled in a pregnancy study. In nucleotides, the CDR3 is TGTGCCAGCAGCTCAGTGGGGGGGCAGGGAGAAAAACTGTTTTTT. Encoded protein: CASSSVGGQGEKLFF.